Below, one TCR beta chain is given with its context. Its antigen is unknown. These data are taken from a study of shared clonotypes between healthy human individuals. General study results and limits: Naive subsets usually exceeded memory subsets in estimated richness.

The CDR3 sequence is 15 residues long. Trimming cost V 3 bases and J 4 bases; bases outside gene matches: 8. Germline CDR1 is MNHEY and CDR2 is SVGAGI. Produced via immunoSEQ multiplex PCR; TCRdb's table is partial and in-frame only. The profile shows approximately 2,000,000 clones, around 92% of them singletons. The sequencing input was naive CD4+ T cells from PBMCs. The subset is: CD45RA+ positively selected. This receptor was identified in a man aged 18 to 30 in good health. Some clones in this sample may be carry-over from other donors' samples. This chain connects TRBV6-5 to TRBJ2-7; TRBD1 aligns across 8 bases. This chain's CDR3 is CASSYTGTGRYEQYF. CDR3 in DNA: TGTGCCAGCAGTTATACCGGGACAGGACGTTACGAGCAGTACTTC.